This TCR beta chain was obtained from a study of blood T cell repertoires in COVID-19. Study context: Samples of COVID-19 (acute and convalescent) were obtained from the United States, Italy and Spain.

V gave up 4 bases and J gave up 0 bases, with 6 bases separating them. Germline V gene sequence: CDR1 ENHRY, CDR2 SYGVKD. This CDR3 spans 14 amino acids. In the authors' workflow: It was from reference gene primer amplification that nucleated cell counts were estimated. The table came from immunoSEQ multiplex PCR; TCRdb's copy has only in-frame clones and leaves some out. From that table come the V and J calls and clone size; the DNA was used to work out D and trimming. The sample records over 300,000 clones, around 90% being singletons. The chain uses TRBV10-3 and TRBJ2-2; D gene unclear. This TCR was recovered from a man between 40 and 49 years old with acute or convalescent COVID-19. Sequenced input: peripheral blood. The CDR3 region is CAISVTPNTGELFF. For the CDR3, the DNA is TGTGCCATCAGTGTAACACCGAACACCGGGGAGCTGTTTTTT.